This T cell receptor beta chain was sequenced during a study of blood T cell repertoires in COVID-19. Here immunoSEQ multiplex PCR was the method, and the copy in TCRdb shows in-frame clones only, minus some. The sample has 45,000 to 55,000 clones, around 73% seen once; the top ten hold roughly 6%. Trimming left V 1 base short and J 5 bases short, with 12 bases between. The CDR3 has 14 amino acids. The germline V gene has CDR1 SGHRS and CDR2 YFSETQ. The specimen sequenced was PBMCs or T cells enriched from blood (not recorded which). The TCR originated in a woman between 45 and 60 years old with acute COVID-19. The genes are TRBV5-1 and TRBJ2-5, with D possibly TRBD2 on 6 matching bases. CDR3 bases: TGCGCCAGCAGCTTGCCAGGCCGGGGGGAGACCCAGTACTTC. This translates into CASSLPGRGETQYF.